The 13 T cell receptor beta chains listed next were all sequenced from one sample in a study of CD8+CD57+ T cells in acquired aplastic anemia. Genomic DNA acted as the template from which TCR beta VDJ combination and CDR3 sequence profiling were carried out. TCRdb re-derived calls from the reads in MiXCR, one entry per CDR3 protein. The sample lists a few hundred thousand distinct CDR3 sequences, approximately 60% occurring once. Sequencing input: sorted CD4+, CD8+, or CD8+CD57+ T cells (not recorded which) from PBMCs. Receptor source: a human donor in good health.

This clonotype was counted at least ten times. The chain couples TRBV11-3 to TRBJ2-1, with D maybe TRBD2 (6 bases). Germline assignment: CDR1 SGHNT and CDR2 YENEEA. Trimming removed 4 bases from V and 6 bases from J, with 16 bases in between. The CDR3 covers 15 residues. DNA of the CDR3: TGTGCCAGCAGCTCTCGTGGGAGGTTTAGCAATGAGCAGTTCTTC. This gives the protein CASSSRGRFSNEQFF.

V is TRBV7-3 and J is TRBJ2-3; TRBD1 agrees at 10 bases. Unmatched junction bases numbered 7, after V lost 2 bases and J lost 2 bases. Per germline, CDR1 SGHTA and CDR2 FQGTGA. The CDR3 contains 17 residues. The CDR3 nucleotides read TGTGCCAGCAGCTTAGTGGGACAGGGGCCCTACACAGATACGCAGTATTTT. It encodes CASSLVGQGPYTDTQYF.

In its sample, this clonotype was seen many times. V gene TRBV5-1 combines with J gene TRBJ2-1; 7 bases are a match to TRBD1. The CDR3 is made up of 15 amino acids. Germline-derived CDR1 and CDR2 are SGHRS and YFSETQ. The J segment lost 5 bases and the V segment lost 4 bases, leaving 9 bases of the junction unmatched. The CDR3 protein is CASSEGQPYNNEQFF. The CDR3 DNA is TGCGCCAGCAGCGAGGGACAGCCATATAACAATGAGCAGTTCTTC.

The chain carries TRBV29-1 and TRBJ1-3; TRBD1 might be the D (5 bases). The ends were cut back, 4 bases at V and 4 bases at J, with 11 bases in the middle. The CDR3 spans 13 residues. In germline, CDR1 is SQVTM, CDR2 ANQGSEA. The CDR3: CSVAKDIGNTIYF. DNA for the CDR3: TGCAGCGTTGCCAAGGACATAGGAAACACCATATATTTT.

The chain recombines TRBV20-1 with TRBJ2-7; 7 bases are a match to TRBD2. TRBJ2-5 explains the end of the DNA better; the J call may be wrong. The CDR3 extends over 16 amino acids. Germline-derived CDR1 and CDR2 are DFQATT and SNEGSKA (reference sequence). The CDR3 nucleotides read TGCAGTGCCCCTGGGGGGGGGGGGACGTACCAAGAGACCCAGTACTTC. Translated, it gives CSAPGGGGTYQETQYF.

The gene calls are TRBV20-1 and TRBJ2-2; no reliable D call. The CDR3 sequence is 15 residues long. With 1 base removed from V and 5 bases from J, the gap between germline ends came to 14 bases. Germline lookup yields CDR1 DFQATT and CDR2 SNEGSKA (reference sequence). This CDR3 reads CSARVADFLTGELFF. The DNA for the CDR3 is TGCAGTGCTAGAGTTGCGGATTTTCTAACCGGGGAGCTGTTTTTT.

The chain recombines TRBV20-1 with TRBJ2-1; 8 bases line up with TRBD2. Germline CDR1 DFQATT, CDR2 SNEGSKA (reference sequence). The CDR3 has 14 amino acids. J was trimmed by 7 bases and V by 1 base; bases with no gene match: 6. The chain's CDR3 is CSARAAGGRNEQFF. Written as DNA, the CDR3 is TGCAGTGCTAGAGCGGCGGGGGGCCGGAATGAGCAGTTCTTC.

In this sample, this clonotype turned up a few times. The CDR3 loop reads CSARAGGYNEQFF. The CDR3 DNA is TGCAGTGCTAGGGCAGGGGGCTACAATGAGCAGTTCTTC. The V gene is TRBV20-1, the J gene TRBJ2-1; 7 positions match TRBD1. The CDR3 length is 13 residues. V shed 3 bases and J 3 bases; nucleotides not matched to a gene: 2. CDR1 and CDR2 (germline): DFQATT, SNEGSKA (reference sequence).

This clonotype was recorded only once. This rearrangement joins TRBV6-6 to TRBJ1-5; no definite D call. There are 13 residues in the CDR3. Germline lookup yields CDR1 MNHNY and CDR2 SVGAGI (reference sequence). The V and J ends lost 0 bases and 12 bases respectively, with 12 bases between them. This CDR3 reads CASSYSSGEVQHF. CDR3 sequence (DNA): TGTGCCAGCAGTTACTCTAGTGGGGAGGTCCAGCATTTT.

The CDR3 spells CSAIVGTVSPQYF. CDR3 nucleotides: TGCAGTGCGATCGTCGGGACAGTTTCCCCGCAGTACTTC. The chain joins TRBV20-1 to TRBJ2-7; 7 nucleotides align to TRBD1. CDR3 length: 13 residues. With V trimmed by 6 bases and J by 9 bases, 14 bases remained unmatched. Germline V gene data show CDR1 as DFQATT and CDR2 as SNEGSKA (reference sequence).

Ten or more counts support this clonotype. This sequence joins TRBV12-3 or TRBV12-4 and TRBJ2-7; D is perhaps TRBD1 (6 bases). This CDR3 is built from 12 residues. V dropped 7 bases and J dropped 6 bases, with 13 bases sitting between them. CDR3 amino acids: CASTGDHSEQYF. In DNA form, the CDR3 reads TGTGCCAGCACAGGGGACCATTCCGAGCAGTACTTC.

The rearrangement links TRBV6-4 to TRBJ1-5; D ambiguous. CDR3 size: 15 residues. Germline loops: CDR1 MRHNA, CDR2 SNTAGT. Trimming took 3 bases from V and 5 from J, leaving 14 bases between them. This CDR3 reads CASSDSTVAYQPQHF. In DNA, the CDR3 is TGTGCCAGCAGTGATTCAACGGTTGCGTATCAGCCCCAGCATTTT.

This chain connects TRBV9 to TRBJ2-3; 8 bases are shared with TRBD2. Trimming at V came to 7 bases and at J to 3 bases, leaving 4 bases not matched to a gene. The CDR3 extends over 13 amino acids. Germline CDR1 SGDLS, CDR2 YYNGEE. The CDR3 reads CASRAGATDTQYF. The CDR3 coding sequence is TGTGCCAGCCGAGCGGGAGCAACAGATACGCAGTATTTT.